This entry describes one T cell receptor (beta chain). Its antigen remains unknown. Here immunoSEQ multiplex PCR was the method, and the copy in TCRdb shows in-frame clones only, minus some. Of around 200,000 clones listed, 94% were seen once; the top ten hold about 1.5%. The data derive from a study of T cell responses to AZD1222 COVID-19 vaccine. Study findings and constraints: A reported finding is that nearly half of spike-specific TCRs target unmutated variant regions. Vaccine-related CD4 TCRs covered spike, predominating at 160-218 and 743-854.

CDR3 size: 15 residues. Trimming cost V 0 bases and J 2 bases, with 10 bases left between them. Per the germline V gene, CDR1 is KGHSH and CDR2 is LQKENI. Material: peripheral blood, obtained 28 days after the second AZD1222 dose. This chain links TRBV18 with TRBJ1-1; TRBD1 is a possible D gene (6 bases). The source of this sequence is an adult who received the AZD1222 COVID-19 vaccine. The CDR3, as DNA: TGTGCCAGCTCACCACCGGTGGGGGCTAACACTGAAGCTTTCTTT. This encodes CASSPPVGANTEAFF.